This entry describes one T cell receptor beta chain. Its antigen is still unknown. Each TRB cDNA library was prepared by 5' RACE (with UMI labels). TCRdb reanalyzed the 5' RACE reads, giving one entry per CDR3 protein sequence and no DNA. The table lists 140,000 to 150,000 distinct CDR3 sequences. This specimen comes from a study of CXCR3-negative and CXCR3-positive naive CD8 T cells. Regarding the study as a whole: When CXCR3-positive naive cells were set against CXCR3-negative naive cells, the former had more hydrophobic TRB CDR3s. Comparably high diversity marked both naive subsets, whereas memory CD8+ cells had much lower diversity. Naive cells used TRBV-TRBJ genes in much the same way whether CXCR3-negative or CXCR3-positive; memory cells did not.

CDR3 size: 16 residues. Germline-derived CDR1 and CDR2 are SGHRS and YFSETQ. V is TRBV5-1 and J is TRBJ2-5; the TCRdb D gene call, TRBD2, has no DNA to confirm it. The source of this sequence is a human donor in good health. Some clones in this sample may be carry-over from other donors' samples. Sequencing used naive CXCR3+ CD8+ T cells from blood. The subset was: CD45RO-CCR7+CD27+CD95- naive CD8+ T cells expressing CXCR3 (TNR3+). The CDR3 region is CASSPVAAGERETQYF. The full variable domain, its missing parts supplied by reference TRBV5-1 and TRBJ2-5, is KAGVTQTPRYLIKTRGQQVTLSCSPISGHRSVSWYQQTPGQGLQFLFEYFSETQRNKGNFPGRFSGRQFSNSRSEMNVSTLELGDSALYLCASSPVAAGERETQYFGPGTRLLVL.